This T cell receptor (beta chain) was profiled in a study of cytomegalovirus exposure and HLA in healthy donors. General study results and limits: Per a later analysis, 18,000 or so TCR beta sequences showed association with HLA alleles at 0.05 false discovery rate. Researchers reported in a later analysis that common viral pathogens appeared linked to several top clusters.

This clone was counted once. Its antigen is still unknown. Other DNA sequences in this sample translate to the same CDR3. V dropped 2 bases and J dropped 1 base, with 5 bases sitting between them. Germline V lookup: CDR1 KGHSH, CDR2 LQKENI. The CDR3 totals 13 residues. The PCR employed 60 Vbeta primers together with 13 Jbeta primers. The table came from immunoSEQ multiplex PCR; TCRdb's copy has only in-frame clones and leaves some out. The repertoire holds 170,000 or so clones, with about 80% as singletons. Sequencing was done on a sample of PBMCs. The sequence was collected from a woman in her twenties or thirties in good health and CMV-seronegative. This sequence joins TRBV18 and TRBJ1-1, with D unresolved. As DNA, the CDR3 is TGTGCCAGCTCACCAACTGAGAACACTGAAGCTTTCTTT. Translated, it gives CASSPTENTEAFF.